The clone carrying this T cell receptor (beta chain) was seen only a few times. A junction end diverges from the germline sequence, so it may reflect a read error. This specimen belongs to a study of blood T cells in healthy people across ages. Alongside a J-beta primer mix, a sample-barcoded 5' primer served in a second PCR lasting about 7 to 11 cycles. TCRdb ran MiXCR on the 5' RACE reads and lists one entry per CDR3 protein. The sample yields 550,000 to 650,000 distinct CDR3 sequences, about 29% seen once. The germline V gene encodes CDR1 SNHLY and CDR2 FYNNEI. There are 13 residues in the CDR3. These data are also associated with another study on T cells of mothers and their children.

The receptor was isolated from a boy aged 2 to 9 in good health. Sequenced: blood. The V and J genes are TRBV2 and TRBJ2-7, with 8 bases matching TRBD1. The CDR3 DNA reads TGTGCCAGCAGCGCTGAGGACAGGGTGGTAGGTCGCTTC. It yields the protein CASSAEDRVVGRF.